This is a list of T cell receptor beta chains from one sample in a study of shared T cell receptors in the human thymus. Generated by immunoSEQ multiplex PCR, the TCRdb table keeps only in-frame clones and is missing some. The sample lists about 380,000 clones, 95% seen once, with about 0.02% in the top ten. What was sequenced was thymocytes. These receptors all stem from a human donor. CDR3s include the opening cysteine and the closing phenylalanine or tryptophan. A D gene is named only where the DNA matches it firmly. For some rows the clone size is stated as once, few or many, or as a class when expanded; others skip it.

CDR3aa,CDR3nt,abundance,j_gene,d_gene,v_gene
CASSPTSRGETQYF,TGTGCCAGCAGTCCGACTAGCCGGGGGGAGACCCAGTACTTC,.,TRBJ2-5,TRBD2,TRBV28
CAWSVRYGGLPEAFF,TGTGCCTGGAGTGTACGTTACGGAGGCTTACCCGAAGCTTTCTTT,.,TRBJ1-1,.,TRBV30
CASSTLGGHQPQHF,TGTGCCAGCAGTACGCTCGGCGGGCATCAGCCCCAGCATTTT,.,TRBJ1-5,.,TRBV27
CASSQGRTGLSNTEAFF,TGCGCCAGCAGCCAAGGCCGGACAGGACTCTCGAACACTGAAGCTTTCTTT,.,TRBJ1-1,TRBD1,TRBV4-3
CASSDVGGSTDTQYF,TGCGCCAGCAGTGATGTTGGGGGTAGCACAGATACGCAGTATTTT,.,TRBJ2-3,.,TRBV10-1
CATNLLFTDTQYF,TGTGCCACCAACCTCTTATTCACAGATACGCAGTATTTT,.,TRBJ2-3,.,TRBV28
CASGRPERNGYTF,TGTGCTAGTGGGCGACCAGAAAGAAATGGCTACACCTTC,once,TRBJ1-2,.,TRBV12-5
CASSLPPGTSLYNEQFF,TGTGCCAGCAGTTTACCGCCCGGGACTAGCCTCTACAATGAGCAGTTCTTC,.,TRBJ2-1,TRBD2,TRBV27
CASSGSGNEQYF,TGTGCCAGCAGTGGATCCGGGAACGAGCAGTACTTC,.,TRBJ2-7,.,TRBV2
CASRTGVVYEQYF,TGTGCCAGCAGGACAGGGGTTGTCTACGAGCAGTACTTC,.,TRBJ2-7,TRBD1,TRBV28
CASSYTVFEAFF,TGTGCCAGCAGTTACACAGTATTTGAAGCTTTCTTT,.,TRBJ1-1,.,TRBV28
CASTLYMKPYSNQPQHF,TGTGCCAGCACTCTTTATATGAAGCCTTATAGCAATCAGCCCCAGCATTTT,once,TRBJ1-5,.,TRBV9
CATLGLAGIRTDTQYF,TGTGCCACCCTCGGACTAGCGGGAATTCGCACAGATACGCAGTATTTT,.,TRBJ2-3,TRBD2,TRBV2
CASSLCSTNEKLFF,TGTGCCAGCAGTTTATGCTCAACTAATGAAAAACTGTTTTTT,.,TRBJ1-4,.,TRBV28
CASSYGQGARNEQFF,TGTGCCAGCAGCTATGGACAGGGGGCGCGAAATGAGCAGTTCTTC,.,TRBJ2-1,TRBD1,TRBV11-2
CASSYKGTGNTIYF,TGTGCCAGCAGTTACAAGGGGACCGGAAACACCATATATTTT,.,TRBJ1-3,.,TRBV6-5
CASSSPTGPGNTIYF,TGTGCCAGCAGCAGCCCCACGGGGCCCGGAAACACCATATATTTT,.,TRBJ1-3,.,TRBV7-2
CASSSPRRPAYEQYF,TGTGCCAGCAGTTCCCCGAGGAGGCCCGCCTACGAGCAGTACTTC,.,TRBJ2-7,.,TRBV28
CASSYDQGSRGNTIYF,TGTGCCAGCAGTTACGATCAGGGTTCAAGAGGAAACACCATATATTTT,.,TRBJ1-3,.,TRBV6-5
CASTHPSARNQPQHF,TGTGCCAGCACCCACCCCTCGGCCAGAAATCAGCCCCAGCATTTT,few,TRBJ1-5,.,TRBV28
CASSPGPSGKPHEQFF,TGCGCCAGCAGCCCTGGCCCTAGCGGGAAGCCTCATGAGCAGTTCTTC,.,TRBJ2-1,TRBD2,TRBV5-1
CASSFPSGNRNEQFF,TGTGCCAGCAGCTTCCCTAGCGGGAATCGCAATGAGCAGTTCTTC,.,TRBJ2-1,TRBD2,TRBV7-3
CSVRQGKNTEAFF,TGCAGCGTTCGTCAGGGAAAGAACACTGAAGCTTTCTTT,.,TRBJ1-1,.,TRBV29-1
CASSLAGEQYF,TGTGCCAGCAGCTTAGCGGGCGAGCAGTACTTC,.,TRBJ2-7,.,TRBV7-6
CATRMPVSGPPPLSSYNEQFF,TGTGCCACCAGAATGCCGGTTTCCGGGCCCCCACCCCTCAGCTCCTACAATGAGCAGTTCTTC,.,TRBJ2-1,.,TRBV28
CASSLALDRTSYGYTF,TGTGCCAGCAGCTTAGCCCTGGACAGGACCAGCTATGGCTACACCTTC,once,TRBJ1-2,TRBD1,TRBV7-9
CASRTGRPNTEAFF,TGTGCCAGCCGAACCGGGAGACCGAACACTGAAGCTTTCTTT,.,TRBJ1-1,.,TRBV2
CASSSTGGWHTEAFF,TGTGCCAGCAGTTCCACGGGGGGGTGGCACACTGAAGCTTTCTTT,.,TRBJ1-1,.,TRBV27
CASSFPKRDLPYEQYF,TGTGCCAGCAGTTTCCCCAAACGGGACCTTCCCTACGAGCAGTACTTC,.,TRBJ2-7,.,TRBV28
CASSINFRRGGRAPSTDTQYF,TGTGCCAGTAGTATTAATTTTCGTAGGGGCGGGAGAGCCCCTAGCACAGATACGCAGTATTTT,.,TRBJ2-3,TRBD2,TRBV19
CAGTHETISTDTQYF,TGTGCCGGCACCCACGAAACTATCAGCACAGATACGCAGTATTTT,once,TRBJ2-3,.,TRBV2
CASSPWTGYYGYTF,TGTGCCAGCAGCCCCTGGACAGGGTACTATGGCTACACCTTC,.,TRBJ1-2,TRBD1,TRBV7-2
CASSPGGGTATSYEQYF,TGTGCCAGCAGCCCGGGTGGCGGGACAGCTACTAGCTACGAGCAGTACTTC,.,TRBJ2-7,.,TRBV14
CASSLEAGGPSTQYF,TGTGCCAGCAGCTTAGAGGCGGGAGGGCCTTCAACCCAGTACTTC,once,TRBJ2-5,TRBD2,TRBV7-9
CASSPTRDSNQPQHF,TGTGCCAGCAGCCCCACGAGGGATAGCAATCAGCCCCAGCATTTT,once,TRBJ1-5,.,TRBV7-2
CASYDCNTEAFF,TGTGCCAGCTACGACTGTAACACTGAAGCTTTCTTT,.,TRBJ1-1,.,TRBV27
CASNTGRGSYEQYF,TGTGCCAGCAACACCGGGAGAGGGTCCTACGAGCAGTACTTC,.,TRBJ2-7,.,TRBV5-5